The 28 T cell receptor beta chains below were found in one sample sequenced in a study of blood T cell repertoires in COVID-19 (dated by TCRdb to about 2020). The library was generated by the immunoSEQ multiplex PCR assay. TCRdb holds this immuneACCESS table with in-frame rearrangements only. Some clones are missing; in checked studies, unresolved V genes explain under half, and the rest has no known cause. This sample lists approximately 150,000 clones; 79% were detected once. Around 20% of the sample goes to the ten largest clones. Sequences were obtained from PBMCs or T cells enriched from blood (not recorded which). These receptors were collected from a woman in her 70s in a cohort exposed to, infected with or recovered from COVID-19 (not recorded which).

This clone was picked up one time. V and J are TRBV6-6 and TRBJ1-1; maybe TRBD1 (5 bases). The CDR3 has 15 amino acids. V gave up 7 bases and J gave up 0 bases, with 15 bases separating them. The V gene's germline CDR1 is MNHNY and CDR2 SVGAGI (reference sequence). This CDR3 is CASIGPGQMNTEAFF. CDR3 DNA: TGTGCCAGCATCGGTCCCGGACAAATGAACACTGAAGCTTTCTTT.

This clone was observed once. This chain joins TRBV7-6 and TRBJ2-2; D may be TRBD2 (6 bases). The CDR3 is 16 amino acids. The germline V and J ends were trimmed by 5 bases and 0 bases, with 13 bases remaining between them. Germline CDR1 SGHVS, CDR2 FNYEAQ. The CDR3 region is CASSRLAGPNTGELFF. The DNA for the CDR3 is TGTGCCAGCAGCCGCCTCGCGGGACCGAACACCGGGGAGCTGTTTTTT.

This chain joins TRBV7-9 and TRBJ1-5, with TRBD1 identical over 8 bases. V was pared by 5 bases and J by 7 bases, with 7 bases of the junction left unmatched. The CDR3 spans 14 residues. Looked up from germline, CDR1 is SEHNR and CDR2 is FQNEAQ (reference sequence). The CDR3 reads CASSMTGEGQPQHF. DNA for the CDR3: TGTGCCAGCAGCATGACAGGGGAGGGCCAGCCCCAGCATTTT. Full variable domain (rest looked up from reference TRBV7-9 and TRBJ1-5): DTGVSQNPRHKITKRGQNVTFRCDPISEHNRLYWYRQTLGQGPEFLTYFQNEAQLEKSRLLSDRFSAERPKGSFSTLEIQRTEQGDSAMYLCASSMTGEGQPQHFGDGTRLSIL.

There are a few counts of this clone. The rearrangement joins TRBV9 to TRBJ2-1; 10 nucleotides align to TRBD1. V lost 0 bases and J lost 3; bases outside the gene matches: 0. CDR1 is SGDLS, CDR2 YYNGEE, per germline. The CDR3 consists of 15 residues. The CDR3 DNA follows: TGTGCCAGCAGCGTAGGGGACAGGGGCTACAATGAGCAGTTCTTC. Encoded protein: CASSVGDRGYNEQFF.

The chain is built from TRBV27 and TRBJ2-1; 7 bases are a match to TRBD2. Looked up from germline, CDR1 is MNHEY and CDR2 is SMNVEV (reference sequence). J gave up 3 bases and V 7 bases, and 6 bases lay outside the gene matches. The CDR3 length is 14 residues. In DNA, the CDR3 is TGTGCCAGCAAATTGGGCGGGAGCTACAATGAGCAGTTCTTC. As protein: CASKLGGSYNEQFF.

The chain has TRBV7-9 and TRBJ1-2; TRBD1 agrees at 9 bases. V lost 0 bases and J lost 5; bases outside the gene matches: 7. Germline CDR1 is SEHNR and CDR2 is FQNEAQ (reference sequence). This CDR3 spans 16 amino acids. The chain's CDR3 is CASSLARPGQGYGYTF. CDR3 in DNA: TGTGCCAGCAGCTTAGCGAGGCCGGGACAGGGTTATGGCTACACCTTC.

V and J are TRBV7-2 and TRBJ1-2; D is perhaps TRBD1 (6 bases). Germline CDR1 and CDR2: SGHTA and FQGNSA. The CDR3 spans 14 residues. Trimming pared 3 bases from V and 8 bases from J, leaving 16 bases between. The CDR3 spells CASSFATGRAGYTF. The DNA for the CDR3 is TGTGCCAGCAGCTTCGCTACAGGGCGGGCCGGCTACACCTTC.

This rearrangement joins TRBV6-5 to TRBJ2-7, with 8 bases that match TRBD2. CDR3 length: 14 residues. Trimming cost V 7 bases and J 0 bases; bases outside gene matches: 5. The germline CDR1 and CDR2 sequences are MNHEY and SVGAGI. CDR3 region: CASIQSGSSYEQYF. The DNA for the CDR3 is TGTGCCAGCATACAGAGCGGGAGCTCCTACGAGCAGTACTTC.

This chain uses TRBV15 with TRBJ2-7; D unclear. CDR3 size: 14 residues. The germline V gene encodes CDR1 LNHNV and CDR2 YYDKDF (reference sequence). The ends were cut back, 0 bases at V and 3 bases at J, with 9 bases in the middle. CDR3 sequence: CATSRDLTGYEQYF. The CDR3 DNA reads as TGTGCCACCAGCAGAGATCTCACGGGCTACGAGCAGTACTTC.

This chain links TRBV2 with TRBJ2-5, with 8 bases that match TRBD1. The CDR3 is 14 amino acids. After removal of 4 bases from V and 3 bases from J, the junction contained 4 bases not matched to a gene. Germline V lookup: CDR1 SNHLY, CDR2 FYNNEI. The CDR3 DNA sequence: TGTGCCAGCAGTGTTTTGGGACAGGAAGAGACCCAGTACTTC. Its protein is CASSVLGQEETQYF.

The V and J genes are TRBV19 and TRBJ2-6; TRBD1 agrees at 7 bases. The V and J ends lost 4 bases and 4 bases, in that order; junction bases with no gene match: 22. This CDR3 is 21 amino acids long. Germline lookup yields CDR1 LNHDA and CDR2 SQIVND (reference sequence). CDR3 DNA: TGTGCCAGTAGTAGACGAGATACAGGGGCCCGCGCGGACGCCGGGGCCAACGTCCTGACTTTC. Amino acid sequence: CASSRRDTGARADAGANVLTF.

DNA of the CDR3: TGTGCCAGCAGCTTAGCCGCGGAATACGGCTACGAGCAGTACTTC. Its translation: CASSLAAEYGYEQYF. The chain couples TRBV11-1 to TRBJ2-7, with unresolved D. Germline V gene sequence: CDR1 SGHAT, CDR2 FQDESV (reference sequence). V was trimmed by 0 bases and J by 3 bases, leaving 12 bases between them. This CDR3 is built from 15 residues. Drawing the rest from reference TRBV11-1 and TRBJ2-7, the complete variable domain is EAEVAQSPRYKITEKSQAVAFWCDPISGHATLYWYRQILGQGPELLVQFQDESVVDDSQLPKDRFSAERLKGVDSTLKIQPAELGDSAMYLCASSLAAEYGYEQYFGPGTRLTVT.

This clone was picked up one time. Other DNA variants within this sample encode the same CDR3. The J gene is TRBJ2-1, the V gene TRBV28; D is undetermined. V dropped 5 bases and J dropped 3 bases, with 5 bases sitting between them. The germline gives CDR1 MDHEN, CDR2 SYDVKM. This CDR3 is 12 amino acids long. CDR3 in amino acids: CASSPSYNEQFF. The CDR3 DNA is TGTGCCAGCAGTCCTAGCTACAATGAGCAGTTCTTC.

This clone came up many times. At the DNA level, this CDR3 is encoded by other sequences in the same sample as well. The gene calls are TRBV9 and TRBJ2-7; 14 bases agree with TRBD2. The V segment lost 4 bases and the J segment 6 bases; nucleotides outside the gene matches: 6. Germline V gives CDR1 SGDLS, CDR2 YYNGEE. This CDR3 region has 15 residues. The CDR3 is CASSPGTSGRGEQYF. The DNA of the CDR3 is TGTGCCAGCAGCCCTGGGACTAGCGGGAGAGGCGAGCAGTACTTC.

This chain connects TRBV3-1 (or the pseudogene TRBV3-2) to TRBJ2-1; 8 nucleotides agree with TRBD1. J gave up 12 bases and V 5 bases, and 15 bases lay outside the gene matches. The CDR3 runs to 15 residues. Germline CDR1 is LGHDT and CDR2 is YNNKEL (reference sequence). The CDR3 protein is CASSTGTGPMVRQFF. The CDR3 nucleotides are TGTGCCAGCAGCACCGGGACAGGCCCTATGGTGAGGCAGTTCTTC.

J is TRBJ1-6 and V is TRBV5-6; 10 nucleotides agree with TRBD1. The germline V gene encodes CDR1 SGHDT and CDR2 YYEEEE. V lost 3 bases, J lost 6 bases, and 3 bases stayed unmatched. The CDR3 is made up of 15 amino acids. CDR3 DNA sequence: TGTGCCAGCAGCTGGGGACAGGGGTTTAATTCACCCCTCCACTTT. Translating it yields CASSWGQGFNSPLHF.

The genes are TRBV6-5 and TRBJ1-1, with D possibly TRBD1 on 5 matching bases. Trimming shortened V by 6 bases and J by 0 bases, and 11 bases separated the two germline ends. CDR3 length equals 14 residues. CDR1 is MNHEY, CDR2 SVGAGI, per germline. CDR3 residues: CASRTQVLNTEAFF. In nucleotides, the CDR3 is TGTGCCAGCAGAACACAGGTTTTGAACACTGAAGCTTTCTTT.

This chain joins TRBV6-1 and TRBJ1-2; D is uncertain. Germline V gene lookup returns CDR1 MNHNS and CDR2 SASEGT. This CDR3 is 16 amino acids long. The ends were cut back, 0 bases at V and 2 bases at J, with 13 bases in the middle. DNA for the CDR3: TGTGCCAGCAGTGAAGCATCGACACAGAAGAACTATGGCTACACCTTC. Its protein product is CASSEASTQKNYGYTF.

A remark on this clone: Mismatch with germline at one junction end may stem from a read error. The chain is built from TRBV7-7 and TRBJ2-2; 9 bases line up with TRBD2. The CDR3 has 16 amino acids. CDR1 SSHAT and CDR2 FNYEAQ come from the germline V gene (reference sequence). The CDR3 DNA sequence: TGTGCTAGCAGCTTTGGGCTAGCGGGGTCCTCCGGGGAGCTGTTTTTT. It is translated as CASSFGLAGSSGELFF.

This clone was found a few times. The rearrangement joins TRBV10-3 to TRBJ2-5; D perhaps matches TRBD2 (5 bases). Germline V CDR1 and CDR2: ENHRY, SYGVKD. Between the trimmed V and J ends, which lost 6 bases and 2 bases, there was a span of 7 bases. The CDR3 loop spans 12 amino acids. CDR3 in amino acids: CAISPGQETQYF. The CDR3 region has the DNA TGTGCCATCAGCCCGGGACAAGAGACCCAGTACTTC.

This chain links TRBV7-9 with TRBJ1-1; no definite D call. The CDR3 loop spans 12 amino acids. The germline V gene has CDR1 SEHNR and CDR2 FQNEAQ (reference sequence). V was trimmed by 1 base and J by 7 bases, leaving 7 bases between them. The CDR3 reads CASSLDSYEAFF. The CDR3 bases are TGTGCCAGCAGCTTAGACAGTTATGAAGCTTTCTTT.

The chain couples TRBV24-1 to TRBJ2-1, with D possibly matching TRBD1 (5 bases). This CDR3 is 15 amino acids long. The V gene's germline CDR1 is KGHDR and CDR2 SFDVKD. Trimming removed 0 bases from V and 5 bases from J, with 10 bases in between. CDR3 in DNA: TGTGCCACCAGTGATTTGTTACAGGCGGACAATGAGCAGTTCTTC. Its translation: CATSDLLQADNEQFF.

The chain couples TRBV18 to TRBJ1-1; D unresolved. Per germline, CDR1 KGHSH and CDR2 LQKENI. This CDR3 contains 15 residues. V lost 3 bases and J 0 bases, leaving 11 bases between the germline ends. The CDR3 sequence: CASSPGVGLNTEAFF. The CDR3 DNA is TGTGCCAGCTCACCGGGAGTGGGGTTGAACACTGAAGCTTTCTTT.

This clone was seen just once. The chain is built from TRBV3-1 (or the pseudogene TRBV3-2) and TRBJ1-3; D gene uncertain. Germline assignment: CDR1 LGHDT and CDR2 YNNKEL (reference sequence). Deletions cut 1 base from V and 7 bases from J, with 5 bases between. The CDR3 has 12 amino acids. CDR3 coding DNA: TGTGCCAGCAGCCAAGCGGGGAACACCATATATTTT. Its protein product is CASSQAGNTIYF.

V is TRBV11-3 and J is TRBJ2-1, with TRBD2 matching 12 bases. Germline V lookup: CDR1 SGHNT, CDR2 YENEEA. The CDR3 consists of 15 residues. The J segment lost 12 bases and the V segment lost 6 bases, leaving 12 bases of the junction unmatched. The CDR3 nucleotides are TGTGCCAGCAGTCGAGCGGGACTAGCGGGCATTGTGCAGTTCTTC. Translating it yields CASSRAGLAGIVQFF.

V gene TRBV2 combines with J gene TRBJ2-2; the D is unclear. This CDR3 is 14 amino acids long. Germline V gene sequence: CDR1 SNHLY, CDR2 FYNNEI. Trimming shortened V by 6 bases and J by 1 base, and 9 bases separated the two germline ends. This CDR3 reads CASSQEKNTGELFF. CDR3 nucleotide sequence: TGTGCCAGCAGCCAGGAAAAGAACACCGGGGAGCTGTTTTTT.

The chain is built from TRBV28 and TRBJ2-5, with 12 positions matching TRBD1. Germline assignment: CDR1 MDHEN and CDR2 SYDVKM. This CDR3 comprises 17 residues. J was trimmed by 7 bases and V by 6 bases; bases with no gene match: 15. CDR3 amino acids: CASSPSGQGAMLGTQYF. As DNA, the CDR3 is TGTGCCAGCAGCCCCTCGGGACAGGGGGCGATGCTTGGGACCCAGTACTTC. Together with reference TRBV28 and TRBJ2-5, the CDR3 gives the full variable domain: DVKVTQSSRYLVKRTGEKVFLECVQDMDHENMFWYRQDPGLGLRLIYFSYDVKMKEKGDIPEGYSVSREKKERFSLILESASTNQTSMYLCASSPSGQGAMLGTQYFGPGTRLLVL.

The genes are TRBV11-2 and TRBJ1-4; perhaps TRBD1 as D (5 bases). The CDR3 consists of 16 residues. The germline V and J ends were trimmed by 3 bases and 0 bases, with 11 bases remaining between them. Germline V gene lookup returns CDR1 SGHAT and CDR2 FQNNGV. CDR3 sequence reads: CASSLGLVATNEKLFF. In nucleotides, the CDR3 is TGTGCCAGCAGCTTGGGGCTCGTTGCAACTAATGAAAAACTGTTTTTT.